The clone carrying this TCR beta chain has only one observation. What it binds is not known. These data are taken from a study of blood T cells in healthy people across ages. In the study overall: Using template switching, researchers captured about one barcoded beta molecule for each two T cells. General study points: Estimated diversity, derived from one million T cells, was regarded as an underestimate. Measured against age, TCR beta diversity per million T cells decreased in a roughly linear manner.

Germline CDR1 MRHNA, CDR2 SNTAGT. The CDR3 has 14 amino acids. V gave up 0 bases and J gave up 7 bases, with 12 bases separating them. With a J-beta primer mix and a sample-barcoded 5' primer, a second PCR ran 7 to 11 cycles. A template-switch adaptor that had 12 random nucleotides put a tag on each cDNA molecule. One entry per CDR3 protein results from TCRdb running MiXCR on the 5' RACE reads. Seen here are about 1.4 million distinct CDR3 sequences, around 55% observed once, and the top ten hold roughly 6.3%. This TCR was sampled from a man aged 18 to 30 in good health. V is TRBV6-4 and J is TRBJ2-5; D may be TRBD1 (6 bases). Sample: blood. The CDR3 DNA reads TGTGCCAGCAGTGACTCGGGGGACATAGCGACCCAGTACTTC. Amino acid sequence: CASSDSGDIATQYF.